One sample yielded the 16 T cell receptor beta chains listed below, sequenced in a study of blood T cell repertoires in COVID-19. Some clones are missing from TCRdb's copy, which holds only in-frame ones; the method was immunoSEQ multiplex PCR. The repertoire holds 30,000 to 50,000 clones, with 85% to 90% as singletons. Material for sequencing was peripheral blood. The source of these receptors is a man aged 45 to 65 with active or convalescent COVID-19.

The rearrangement links TRBV2 to TRBJ2-3, with TRBD2 identical over 10 bases. V gave up 2 bases and J gave up 8 bases; unmatched junction bases: 4. Germline V lookup: CDR1 SNHLY, CDR2 FYNNEI. The CDR3 covers 14 residues. CDR3 sequence: CASSELAGEGTQYF. The CDR3 DNA is TGTGCCAGCAGTGAACTAGCGGGAGAGGGTACGCAGTATTTT.

This chain joins TRBV10-3 and TRBJ1-2, with 8 positions matching TRBD1. V shed 2 bases, J shed 7 bases, and the junction held 9 bases outside the gene matches. From germline, CDR1 is ENHRY and CDR2 SYGVKD. This CDR3 has 15 residues. For the CDR3, the DNA is TGTGCCATCAGTGAGACTGGACAGGGTCGGGGTGGCTACACCTTC. Translating gives CAISETGQGRGGYTF.

This chain connects TRBV5-1 to TRBJ2-1; TRBD2 matches 10 bases. The junction had 8 bases not matched to a gene; V was cut back by 3 bases and J by 8 bases. The germline gives CDR1 SGHRS, CDR2 YFSETQ. CDR3 size: 15 residues. CDR3 protein: CASSWRTSGRDEQFF. As DNA, the CDR3 is TGCGCCAGCAGCTGGCGGACTAGCGGTAGAGATGAGCAGTTCTTC.

This chain links TRBV6-6 with TRBJ1-2, with D perhaps TRBD1 (5 bases). The germline V and J ends were trimmed by 8 bases and 7 bases, with 14 bases remaining between them. The CDR3 sequence is 12 residues long. Germline V gene sequence: CDR1 MNHNY, CDR2 SVGAGI (reference sequence). The CDR3 nucleotides are TGTGCCAGCTCTAATGGGGGGGTTGGCTACACCTTC. It specifies CASSNGGVGYTF.

J is TRBJ1-4 and V is TRBV11-2, with 9 nucleotides matching TRBD1. CDR3 length: 14 residues. Germline V lookup: CDR1 SGHAT, CDR2 FQNNGV. Trimming removed 2 bases from V and 8 bases from J; junction bases left unmatched: 3. CDR3 sequence reads: CASSLTGGLEKLFF. CDR3 DNA: TGTGCCAGCAGCTTAACAGGGGGCCTAGAAAAACTGTTTTTT.

This chain links TRBV9 with TRBJ2-3, with D perhaps matching TRBD1 (6 bases). V was cut by 4 bases and J by 7 bases, with 10 bases left in between. CDR1 is SGDLS and CDR2 is YYNGEE in the germline V gene. The CDR3 has 12 amino acids. CDR3 bases: TGTGCCAGCAGCTTTACAGGGAATACGCAGTATTTT. Translating it yields CASSFTGNTQYF. Filled out from reference TRBV9 and TRBJ2-3, the complete variable domain reads DSGVTQTPKHLITATGQRVTLRCSPRSGDLSVYWYQQSLDQGLQFLIQYYNGEERAKGNILERFSAQQFPDLHSELNLSSLELGDSALYFCASSFTGNTQYFGPGTRLTVL.

The chain employs TRBV27 and TRBJ1-4; D is ambiguous. Germline V gene lookup returns CDR1 MNHEY and CDR2 SMNVEV (reference sequence). This CDR3 region has 17 residues. The ends were cut back, 5 bases at V and 6 bases at J, with 22 bases in the middle. The CDR3, as DNA: TGTGCCAGCAGTCTACGTGGGTTTGAGGGAGCGTATGAAAAACTGTTTTTT. Translating gives CASSLRGFEGAYEKLFF.

V usage is TRBV27 and J usage is TRBJ2-7, with 10 bases matching TRBD2. Germline CDR1 and CDR2: MNHEY and SMNVEV (reference sequence). The CDR3 is 14 residues long. V was pared by 4 bases and J by 4 bases, with 4 bases of the junction left unmatched. The CDR3, as DNA: TGTGCCAGCAGTTCCCGGACTAGCGGTTACGAGCAGTACTTC. Encoded protein: CASSSRTSGYEQYF.

The gene calls are TRBV2 and TRBJ2-3; TRBD1 matches 10 bases. Germline V gives CDR1 SNHLY, CDR2 FYNNEI. This CDR3 contains 14 residues. After removal of 11 bases from V and 4 bases from J, the junction contained 9 bases not matched to a gene. CDR3 residues: CAGAGQGLADTQYF. For the CDR3, the DNA is TGTGCCGGGGCGGGACAGGGGCTCGCAGATACGCAGTATTTT.

The chain carries TRBV27 and TRBJ2-7; no firm D call. Per the germline V gene, CDR1 is MNHEY and CDR2 is SMNVEV (reference sequence). This CDR3 is 14 amino acids long. With 4 bases removed from V and 8 bases from J, the gap between germline ends came to 18 bases. CDR3 DNA: TGTGCCAGCAGTTCCTCCAGTGGAGTCTTTAAGCAGTACGTC. As protein: CASSSSSGVFKQYV.

The chain links TRBV27 to TRBJ2-7, with D maybe TRBD1 (7 bases). V was trimmed by 5 bases and J by 1 base, leaving 18 bases between them. This CDR3 spans 16 amino acids. Germline CDR1 MNHEY, CDR2 SMNVEV (reference sequence). CDR3 nucleotides: TGTGCCAGCAGTGCCTTTACTGCAGGGGGGTCCTACGAGCAGTACTTC. Translated, it gives CASSAFTAGGSYEQYF.

The chain has TRBV12-3 or TRBV12-4 and TRBJ1-5; D is unclear. This CDR3 region has 13 residues. Trimming took 3 bases from V and 5 from J, leaving 8 bases between them. The chain's CDR3 is CASSFGRDQPQHF. The CDR3 bases are TGTGCCAGCAGTTTTGGGAGGGATCAGCCCCAGCATTTT.

The rearrangement uses TRBV19 and TRBJ1-2; 9 nucleotides match TRBD1. The ends lost 3 bases at V and 6 bases at J; junction bases unmatched: 8. The CDR3 loop spans 15 amino acids. CDR1 is LNHDA and CDR2 is SQIVND in the germline V gene (reference sequence). CDR3 DNA: TGTGCCAGTAGTATCGGGACAGGGTACGCAAATGGCTACACCTTC. The encoded protein is CASSIGTGYANGYTF. Drawing the rest from reference TRBV19 and TRBJ1-2, the complete variable domain is DGGITQSPKYLFRKEGQNVTLSCEQNLNHDAMYWYRQDPGQGLRLIYYSQIVNDFQKGDIAEGYSVSREKKESFPLTVTSAQKNPTAFYLCASSIGTGYANGYTFGSGTRLTVV.

The rearrangement links TRBV6-5 to TRBJ2-7; TRBD1 agrees at 11 bases. The junction had 2 bases not matched to a gene; V was cut back by 2 bases and J by 2 bases. Germline CDR1 and CDR2: MNHEY and SVGAGI. The CDR3 sequence is 15 residues long. CDR3 residues: CASSYRGQGAYEQYF. The CDR3 DNA sequence: TGTGCCAGCAGTTACAGGGGACAGGGGGCCTACGAGCAGTACTTC.

The V call is TRBV4-2, the J call TRBJ1-1; 8 bases fit TRBD1. Germline V gene sequence: CDR1 LGHNA, CDR2 YNFKEQ. Trimming cost V 1 base and J 1 base; bases outside gene matches: 8. This CDR3 spans 17 amino acids. This CDR3 is CASSQAGGFLRNTEAFF. As DNA, the CDR3 is TGTGCCAGCAGCCAAGCAGGGGGCTTTCTTCGGAACACTGAAGCTTTCTTT.

V is TRBV5-1 and J is TRBJ1-2; D is undetermined. Germline CDR1 reads SGHRS; CDR2 reads YFSETQ. The CDR3 consists of 15 residues. V gave up 2 bases and J gave up 1 base, with 12 bases separating them. The CDR3 here is CASSFLPSLNYGYTF. The CDR3 nucleotides read TGCGCCAGCAGCTTCCTCCCGAGCCTTAACTATGGCTACACCTTC.